The T cell receptor (beta chain) described here comes from a study of blood T cell repertoires in COVID-19. Germline V gives CDR1 MDHEN, CDR2 SYDVKM. Losses at the gene ends were 6 bases for V and 0 bases for J; bases not matched to a gene: 5. This CDR3 comprises 15 residues. Measured with immunoSEQ multiplex PCR; TCRdb has only the in-frame clones, and not every one. The table shows under 110,000 clones, with about 89% occurring only once. The chain has TRBV28 and TRBJ1-3; 7 bases are shared with TRBD1. The sample was peripheral blood. This TCR came from a woman younger than 45 with acute or convalescent COVID-19. CDR3 coding DNA: TGTGCCAGCAGCCGACAGGGCCTCTCTGGAAACACCATATATTTT. Translation gives CASSRQGLSGNTIYF.